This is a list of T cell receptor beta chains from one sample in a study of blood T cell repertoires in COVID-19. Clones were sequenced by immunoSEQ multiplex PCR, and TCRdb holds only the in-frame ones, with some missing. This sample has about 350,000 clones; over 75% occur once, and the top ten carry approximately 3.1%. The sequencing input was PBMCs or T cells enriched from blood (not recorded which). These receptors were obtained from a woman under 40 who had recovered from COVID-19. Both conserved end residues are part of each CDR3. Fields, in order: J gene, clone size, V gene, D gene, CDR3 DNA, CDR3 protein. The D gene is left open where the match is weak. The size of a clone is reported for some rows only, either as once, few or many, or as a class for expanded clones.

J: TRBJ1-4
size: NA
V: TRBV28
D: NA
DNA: TGTGCCAGCAGTTTAGGGCAGGGAAGGGGTGAAAAACTGTTTTTT
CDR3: CASSLGQGRGEKLFF

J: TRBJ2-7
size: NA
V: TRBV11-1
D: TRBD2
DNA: TGTGCCAGCAGCTTTACCGGGACTAGCGACCACGAGCAGTACTTC
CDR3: CASSFTGTSDHEQYF

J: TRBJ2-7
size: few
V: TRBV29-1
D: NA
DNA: TGCAGCGTCCGAGAGGACAGCAACCCTAGGGAGCAGTACTTC
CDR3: CSVREDSNPREQYF

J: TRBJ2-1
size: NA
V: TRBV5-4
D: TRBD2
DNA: TGTGCCAGCAGCTTGGGGTTAGCGGGGGGATACAATGAGCAGTTCTTC
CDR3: CASSLGLAGGYNEQFF

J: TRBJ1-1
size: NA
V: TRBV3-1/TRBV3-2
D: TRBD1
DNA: TGTGCCAGCAGCGAGCGGTCAGGGGGGACTGAAGCTTTCTTT
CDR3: CASSERSGGTEAFF

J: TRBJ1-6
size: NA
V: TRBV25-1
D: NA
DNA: TGTGCCAGCAGTGGGAGGGATGGTTCACCCCTCCACTTT
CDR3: CASSGRDGSPLHF

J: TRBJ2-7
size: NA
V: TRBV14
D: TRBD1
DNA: TGTGCCAGCAGCCATGGGACAGGGAGCTACGAGCAGTACTTC
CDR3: CASSHGTGSYEQYF

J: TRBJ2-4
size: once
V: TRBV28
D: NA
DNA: TGTGCCAGCAGTTTATCCGGGAGTCTAGCCAAAAACATTCAGTACTTC
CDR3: CASSLSGSLAKNIQYF

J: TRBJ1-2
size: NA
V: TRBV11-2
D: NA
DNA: TGTGCCAGCAGCTTACCACGGGAAAGGGATGGCTACACCTTC
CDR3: CASSLPRERDGYTF

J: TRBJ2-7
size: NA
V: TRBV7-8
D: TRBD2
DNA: TGTGCCAGCAGCTGGATTGGGGGGGTCGCCTTTTACGAGCAGTACTTC
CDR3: CASSWIGGVAFYEQYF

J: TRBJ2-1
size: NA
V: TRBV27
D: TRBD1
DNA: TGTGCCAGCAGTTTAGGCCCAGGGGGTAATGAGCAGTTCTTC
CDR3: CASSLGPGGNEQFF

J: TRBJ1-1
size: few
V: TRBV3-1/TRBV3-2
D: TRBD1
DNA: TGTGCCAGCAGCCCCTCCACAGGGGGCGAGACTGAAGCTTTCTTT
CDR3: CASSPSTGGETEAFF

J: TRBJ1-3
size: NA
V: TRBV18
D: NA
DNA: TGTGCCAGCTCACCCGTAACAGGGTTCACTGGAAACACCATATATTTT
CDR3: CASSPVTGFTGNTIYF

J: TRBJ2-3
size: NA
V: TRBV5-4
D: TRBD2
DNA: TGTGCCAGCAGGCCTAGCGGGAGAGGGACAGATACGCAGTATTTT
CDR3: CASRPSGRGTDTQYF

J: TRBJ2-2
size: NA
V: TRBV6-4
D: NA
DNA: TGTGCCAGCAGTGATGAGGTGAACACCGGGGAGCTGTTTTTT
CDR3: CASSDEVNTGELFF

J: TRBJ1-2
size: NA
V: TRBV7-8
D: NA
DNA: TGTGCCAGCAGCTTAGAGTCAGGCAGGGTTTCTGGCTACACCTTC
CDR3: CASSLESGRVSGYTF

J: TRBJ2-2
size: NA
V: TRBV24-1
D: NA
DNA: TGTGCCACCAGTGACCCCCGAGGAGGATCGAACACCGGGGAGCTGTTTTTT
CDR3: CATSDPRGGSNTGELFF

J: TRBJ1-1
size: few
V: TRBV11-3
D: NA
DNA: TGTGCCAGCAGCTTAAGTCCCCAGGGAGGTTCTTCTGAAGCTTTCTTT
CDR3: CASSLSPQGGSSEAFF

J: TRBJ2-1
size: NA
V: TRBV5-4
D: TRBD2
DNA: TGTGCCAGCAGCTTGGCGCAGCGGGGAGACAATGAGCAGTTCTTC
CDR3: CASSLAQRGDNEQFF

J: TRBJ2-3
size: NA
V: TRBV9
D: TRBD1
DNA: TGTGCCAGCAGCGAAAGGGACAGGTCCACAGATACGCAGTATTTT
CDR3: CASSERDRSTDTQYF

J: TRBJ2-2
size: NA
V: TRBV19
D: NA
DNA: TGTGCCAGTAGTGCAGGTAGCGGGGAGCTGTTTTTT
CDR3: CASSAGSGELFF

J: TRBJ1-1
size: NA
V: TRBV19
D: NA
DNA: TGTGCCACCGTGGTTGGGGGGACGAACACTGAAGCTTTCTTT
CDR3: CATVVGGTNTEAFF

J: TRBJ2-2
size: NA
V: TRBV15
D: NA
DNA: TGTGCCACCAGCAGAGATCCCACAGGGTCGGCCACCGGGGAGCTGTTTTTT
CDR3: CATSRDPTGSATGELFF

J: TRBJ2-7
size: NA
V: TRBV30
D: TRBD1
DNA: TGTGCCTGGAGCCTCCGCAGGGGGATCTCCTACGAGCAGTACTTC
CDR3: CAWSLRRGISYEQYF

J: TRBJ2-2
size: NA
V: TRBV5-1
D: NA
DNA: TGCGCCAGCAGCTTGAGCGTCTCCGGGGAGCTGTTTTTT
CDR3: CASSLSVSGELFF

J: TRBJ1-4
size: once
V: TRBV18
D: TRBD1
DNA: TGTGCCAGCTCACCCGGGACAGGGGGCCGAATTAGTGAAAAACTGTTTTTT
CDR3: CASSPGTGGRISEKLFF

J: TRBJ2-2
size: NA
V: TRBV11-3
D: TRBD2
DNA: TGTGCCAGCAGTCCAACTAGCGGGGGAAACACCGGGGAGCTGTTTTTT
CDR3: CASSPTSGGNTGELFF

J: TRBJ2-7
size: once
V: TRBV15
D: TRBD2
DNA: TGTGCCACCAGCAGAGGGACTAGCGGGTTCTCCTACGAGCAGTACTTC
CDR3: CATSRGTSGFSYEQYF

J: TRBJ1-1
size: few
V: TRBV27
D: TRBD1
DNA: TGTGCCAGCAGTTTGGACAGGGGCACTGAAGCTTTCTTT
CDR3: CASSLDRGTEAFF

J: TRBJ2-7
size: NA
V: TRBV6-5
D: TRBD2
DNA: TGTGCCACCCCCACTAGCGGAAACTCCTACGAGCAGTACTTC
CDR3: CATPTSGNSYEQYF

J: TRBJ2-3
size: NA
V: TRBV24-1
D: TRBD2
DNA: TGTGCCACCAGTGATTTCACTAGCGGCAGCACAGATACGCAGTATTTT
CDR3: CATSDFTSGSTDTQYF

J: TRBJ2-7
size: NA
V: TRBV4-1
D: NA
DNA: TGCGCCAGCAGCCAAGCCGGCACAGGGAACTACGAGCAGTACTTC
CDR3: CASSQAGTGNYEQYF

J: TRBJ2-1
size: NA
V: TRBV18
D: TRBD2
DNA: TGTGCCAGCTCAACCGGGACTAGCGGGAAGAATGAGCAGTTCTTC
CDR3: CASSTGTSGKNEQFF

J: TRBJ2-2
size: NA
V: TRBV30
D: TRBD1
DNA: TGTGCCTGGCAGGGACAGGGGAACACCGGGGAGCTGTTTTTT
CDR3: CAWQGQGNTGELFF

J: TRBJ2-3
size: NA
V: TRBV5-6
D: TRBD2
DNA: TGTGCCAGCAGCTTGAGGACTAGCGGGGGGTCTAGCACAGATACGCAGTATTTT
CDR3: CASSLRTSGGSSTDTQYF

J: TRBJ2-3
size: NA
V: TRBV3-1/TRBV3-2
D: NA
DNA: TGTGCCAGCAGCCAAGAAGGGACCGGGACTCTCCAGCAGTATTTT
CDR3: CASSQEGTGTLQQYF

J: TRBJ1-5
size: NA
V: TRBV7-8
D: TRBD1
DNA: TGTGCCAGCAGCGTTGGGACAGGGGGGAATCAGCCCCAGCATTTT
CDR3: CASSVGTGGNQPQHF

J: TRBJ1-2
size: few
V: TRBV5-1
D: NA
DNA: TGCGCCAGCAGCTGGGGTGGCGGACAGAACTATGGCTACACCTTC
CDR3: CASSWGGGQNYGYTF

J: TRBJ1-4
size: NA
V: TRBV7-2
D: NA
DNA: TGTGCCAGCAGCTCCCCCGCCCGGGGTGAAAAACTGTTTTTT
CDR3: CASSSPARGEKLFF

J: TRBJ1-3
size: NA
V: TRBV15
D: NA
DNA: TGTGCCACCAGCAGGATAGCAGGGTTCTCTGGAAACACCATATATTTT
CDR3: CATSRIAGFSGNTIYF